The 8 T cell receptor beta chains in this list originate from one sample, sequenced in a study of identical twins. One entry per CDR3 protein, called by TCRdb with MiXCR from the 5' RACE reads. The table includes 500,000 to 700,000 distinct CDR3 sequences, about 7% detected once. These data were likewise used in another study, on yellow fever vaccine responses in identical twins.

The specimen was PBMCs. Receptor source: a woman younger than 30 in good health.

Many counts were recorded for this clonotype. The gene calls are TRBV29-1 and TRBJ2-2; no clear D. Germline CDR1 is SQVTM and CDR2 is ANQGSEA. The CDR3 extends over 15 amino acids. The V end lost 2 bases, the J end lost 7 bases, and 17 bases lay between the germline ends. The CDR3 spells CSVELPGYIRGELFF. CDR3 bases: TGCAGCGTTGAACTCCCAGGTTATATTCGCGGGGAGCTGTTTTTT.

This clonotype was detected only a few times. The chain joins TRBV20-1 to TRBJ2-5, with 8 bases identical to TRBD2. V dropped 6 bases and J dropped 5; count of bases not matched to a gene: 14. This CDR3 comprises 15 residues. Germline lookup yields CDR1 DFQATT and CDR2 SNEGSKA (reference sequence). The CDR3 loop is CSAPEAGEGGETQYF. For the CDR3, the DNA is TGCAGTGCCCCAGAAGCGGGAGAGGGCGGGGAGACCCAGTACTTC.

This clonotype was seen repeatedly, ten times or more. This chain connects TRBV10-3 to TRBJ2-1; 12 bases align to TRBD2. The CDR3 extends over 15 amino acids. V was clipped by 6 bases and J by 9 bases; unmatched bases: 9. Germline V gene sequence: CDR1 ENHRY, CDR2 SYGVKD. CDR3 sequence (DNA): TGTGCCATCAGGAGACTAGCGGGAGAAAACAGTGAGCAGTTCTTC. It specifies CAIRRLAGENSEQFF.

The rearrangement links TRBV18 to TRBJ2-7, with no clear D. The length of the CDR3 is 13 residues. Trimming left V 2 bases short and J 3 bases short, with 8 bases between. Germline CDR1 and CDR2: KGHSH and LQKENI. CDR3 coding DNA: TGTGCCAGCTCACCATCATTTGACTACGAGCAGTACGTC. This gives the protein CASSPSFDYEQYV.

This chain links TRBV28 with TRBJ2-2; D remains unclear. There are 13 residues in the CDR3. Trimming pared 6 bases from V and 6 bases from J, leaving 11 bases between. Germline values: CDR1 MDHEN, CDR2 SYDVKM. The CDR3 sequence is CASSLNPAGELFF. CDR3 sequence (DNA): TGTGCCAGCAGCCTTAACCCAGCCGGGGAGCTGTTTTTT.

This clonotype was seen repeatedly, ten times or more. This rearrangement joins TRBV20-1 to TRBJ2-3; possibly TRBD1 for D (5 bases). Trimming left V 6 bases short and J 6 bases short, with 19 bases between. CDR3 length equals 14 residues. Germline lookup yields CDR1 DFQATT and CDR2 SNEGSKA (reference sequence). The CDR3 here is CSAKDNRGVDTQYF. CDR3 nucleotides: TGCAGTGCCAAGGACAACCGCGGAGTTGATACGCAGTATTTT.

This clonotype was observed a few times. The J gene is TRBJ1-6, the V gene TRBV12-5; D uncertain. In germline, CDR1 is LGHNT, CDR2 FRNRAP. Trimming cost V 1 base and J 7 bases, with 23 bases left between them. This CDR3 region has 19 residues. As DNA, the CDR3 is TGTGCTAGTGGTTTGGAACCCGGCGTCTGGGGATGGGTAAATTCACCCCTCCACTTT. It codes for CASGLEPGVWGWVNSPLHF. Together with reference TRBV12-5 and TRBJ1-6, the CDR3 gives the full variable domain: DARVTQTPRHKVTEMGQEVTMRCQPILGHNTVFWYRQTMMQGLELLAYFRNRAPLDDSGMPKDRFSAEMPDATLATLKIQPSEPRDSAVYFCASGLEPGVWGWVNSPLHFGNGTRLTVT.

This clonotype appeared a few times. V is TRBV12-3 or TRBV12-4 and J is TRBJ2-1, with D possibly called TRBD1 or TRBD2 (5 bases each). V was pared by 7 bases and J by 7 bases, with 17 bases between. This CDR3 spans 14 amino acids. In DNA, the CDR3 is TGTGCCAGCACCGCCGGGGCTCCGACTAATGAGCAGTTCTTC. Translating gives CASTAGAPTNEQFF.